The text below deals with one T cell receptor beta chain. Antigen unknown. Germline assignment: CDR1 SGHDN and CDR2 FVKESK. V was pared by 6 bases and J by 4 bases, with 15 bases between. The CDR3 is made up of 14 amino acids. The sample originates from a study of T cell repertoires in cytomegalovirus infection. Broader study findings: CMV carriers having the relevant HLA were flagged by cumulative public TCR beta family frequency. Clonotypes of TCR beta that were HLA-C-restricted and CMV-specific dominated the ex vivo response.

TCRdb recomputed calls from the reads with MiXCR, one row per CDR3 protein. The sample consists of fewer than 200,000 distinct CDR3 sequences, around an eighth of them appearing once. The specimen sequenced was PBMCs. The chain recombines TRBV14 with TRBJ2-5; D possibly uses TRBD1 or TRBD2 (6 bases each). The receptor was isolated from a human donor in good health (CMV status not recorded). Some clones in this sample may be carry-over from other donors' samples. The CDR3 here is CASRASGGGETQYF. The DNA of the CDR3 is TGTGCCAGCAGGGCCAGCGGAGGGGGAGAGACCCAGTACTTC.